The 17 T cell receptor beta chains below come from one sample, sequenced in a study of blood T cell repertoires in COVID-19. Assay: immunoSEQ multiplex PCR; the TCRdb copy retains only in-frame clones and omits some. The table shows under 500,000 clones, with approximately 90% occurring only once. Sequencing used peripheral blood. Receptors originate from a woman in her 30s with acute or convalescent COVID-19.

The rearrangement links TRBV6-5 to TRBJ2-5; D gene ambiguous. This CDR3 comprises 14 residues. The V gene lost 6 bases and the J gene lost 1 base, with 12 bases spanning the gap. Per the germline V gene, CDR1 is MNHEY and CDR2 is SVGAGI. In nucleotides, the CDR3 is TGTGCCAGCAGGGCCGACTCCGTCCAAGAGACCCAGTACTTC. Its protein is CASRADSVQETQYF.

V usage is TRBV30 and J usage is TRBJ2-5; TRBD2 agrees at 10 bases. This CDR3 spans 14 amino acids. Germline trimming cut 5 bases from V and 5 bases from J; bases unmatched to any gene: 8. Germline V lookup: CDR1 GTSNPN, CDR2 SVGIG (reference sequence). CDR3 region: CAWDSGGVGETQYF. DNA of the CDR3: TGTGCCTGGGACAGCGGGGGGGTTGGGGAGACCCAGTACTTC.

V and J are TRBV7-6 and TRBJ2-3; maybe TRBD2 (6 bases). V lost 1 base and J 4 bases, leaving 15 bases between the germline ends. Germline CDR1 and CDR2: SGHVS and FNYEAQ. The CDR3 has 16 residues. Here the CDR3 reads CASSLVAGMRADTQYF. The CDR3 bases are TGTGCCAGCAGCTTAGTGGCGGGGATGAGGGCAGATACGCAGTATTTT.

The V gene is TRBV30, the J gene TRBJ2-1; a weak D match, TRBD2 (6 bases). This CDR3 has 16 residues. Trimming took 6 bases from V and 4 from J, leaving 22 bases between them. Germline assignment: CDR1 GTSNPN and CDR2 SVGIG (reference sequence). This chain's CDR3 is CACRGGGTLRYNEQFF. CDR3 coding DNA: TGTGCCTGCCGAGGAGGAGGGACCCTTAGATACAATGAGCAGTTCTTC.

The CDR3 sequence is CASSPWFDRVGQPQHF. Written as DNA, the CDR3 is TGTGCCAGCAGCCCTTGGTTCGACAGGGTTGGTCAGCCCCAGCATTTT. The chain carries TRBV5-4 and TRBJ1-5; 7 bases match TRBD1. This CDR3 comprises 16 residues. Germline trimming cut 4 bases from V and 6 bases from J; bases unmatched to any gene: 13. The germline gives CDR1 SGHNT, CDR2 YYREEE (reference sequence).

The chain links TRBV5-1 to TRBJ1-6, with 9 bases aligning to TRBD1. Germline CDR1 reads SGHRS; CDR2 reads YFSETQ. After removal of 3 bases from V and 10 bases from J, the junction contained 8 bases not matched to a gene. The CDR3 totals 15 residues. The CDR3 nucleotides are TGCGCCAGCAGCTGGGGGGACAGGGTATACTCACCCCTCCACTTT. Residues: CASSWGDRVYSPLHF. Supplemented by reference TRBV5-1 and TRBJ1-6, the full variable domain reads KAGVTQTPRYLIKTRGQQVTLSCSPISGHRSVSWYQQTPGQGLQFLFEYFSETQRNKGNFPGRFSGRQFSNSRSEMNVSTLELGDSALYLCASSWGDRVYSPLHFGNGTRLTVT.

This clone was picked up one time. The rearrangement uses TRBV5-6 and TRBJ2-1; D remains ambiguous. This CDR3 spans 14 amino acids. Germline V gene lookup returns CDR1 SGHDT and CDR2 YYEEEE. Trimming left V 3 bases short and J 4 bases short, with 11 bases between. CDR3 amino acids: CASSSTTPYNEQFF. CDR3 DNA sequence: TGTGCCAGCAGCTCTACGACACCGTACAATGAGCAGTTCTTC.

This clone was detected only once. V and J are TRBV20-1 and TRBJ2-7; the D gene is possibly TRBD1 (5 bases). CDR1 and CDR2 (germline): DFQATT, SNEGSKA (reference sequence). V was trimmed by 1 base and J by 7 bases, leaving 8 bases between them. CDR3 size: 11 residues. Here the CDR3 DNA reads TGCAGTGCTAGAGGGGGCGTAGAGCAGTACTTC. This gives the protein CSARGGVEQYF.

This sequence joins TRBV2 and TRBJ2-7, with D unclear. The germline gives CDR1 SNHLY, CDR2 FYNNEI. V was shortened by 6 bases and J by 9 bases, with 9 bases between the two germline ends. The CDR3 totals 10 residues. This CDR3 reads CASSPPGQYF. CDR3 nucleotides: TGTGCCAGCAGCCCTCCGGGGCAGTACTTC. Looking up the rest from reference TRBV2 and TRBJ2-7 gives the full variable domain: EPEVTQTPSHQVTQMGQEVILRCVPISNHLYFYWYRQILGQKVEFLVSFYNNEISEKSEIFDDQFSVERPDGSNFTLKIRSTKLEDSAMYFCASSPPGQYFGPGTRLTVT.

The chain uses TRBV28 and TRBJ1-5; TRBD1 matches at 8 bases. This CDR3 region has 21 residues. Per the germline V gene, CDR1 is MDHEN and CDR2 is SYDVKM. V was pared by 2 bases and J by 1 base, with 19 bases of the junction left unmatched. The CDR3 sequence is CASSLGYLRGRKGRSNQPQHF. The CDR3 DNA sequence: TGTGCCAGCAGTTTAGGTTACCTCAGGGGGCGGAAGGGTAGGAGCAATCAGCCCCAGCATTTT.

The table lists this clone with a count of one. This chain connects TRBV10-2 to TRBJ1-5, with unresolved D. The CDR3 is 14 residues long. V shed 4 bases and J shed 5 bases, with 12 bases lying between them. Per the germline V gene, CDR1 is WSHSY and CDR2 is SAAADI. The CDR3: CASSGDLGDQPQHF. CDR3 bases: TGCGCCAGCAGTGGAGATTTGGGAGATCAGCCCCAGCATTTT.

V gene TRBV6-6 combines with J gene TRBJ1-1, with TRBD1 matching over 8 bases. With 5 bases clipped from V and 5 bases from J, the junction kept 7 bases outside the gene matches. The CDR3 consists of 14 residues. Germline V gene data show CDR1 as MNHNY and CDR2 as SVGAGI (reference sequence). The CDR3 bases are TGTGCCAGCAGTAGTACAGGGGGTTTGACTGAAGCTTTCTTT. Translation gives CASSSTGGLTEAFF.

The rearrangement uses TRBV7-8 and TRBJ1-5; D is unclear. Germline CDR1 reads SGHVS; CDR2 reads FQNEAQ. This CDR3 is built from 12 residues. The V end was cut by 5 bases, the J end by 4 bases, with 6 bases between. The DNA for the CDR3 is TGTGCCAGCAGCCCACAGAATCAGCCCCAGCATTTT. Residues: CASSPQNQPQHF.

The rearrangement uses TRBV19 and TRBJ2-1, with TRBD2 as a possible D gene (6 bases). V was pared by 5 bases and J by 0 bases, with 14 bases between. Germline assignment: CDR1 LNHDA and CDR2 SQIVND (reference sequence). The CDR3 has 16 amino acids. CDR3 nucleotide sequence: TGTGCCAGTAGTTACCGTGGGGGGTCCTCCTACAATGAGCAGTTCTTC. This sequence encodes CASSYRGGSSYNEQFF.

This sequence joins TRBV24-1 and TRBJ2-2; 8 bases fit TRBD1. The V segment lost 5 bases and the J segment 6 bases; nucleotides outside the gene matches: 7. The length of the CDR3 is 15 residues. Germline V gene lookup returns CDR1 KGHDR and CDR2 SFDVKD. The CDR3, as DNA: TGTGCCACCAGTGTCAGGGGGCAGGGCGCCGGGGAGCTGTTTTTT. Protein: CATSVRGQGAGELFF.

This chain joins TRBV6-5 and TRBJ2-5, with D possibly being TRBD1 (6 bases). Trimming took 6 bases from V and 7 from J, leaving 15 bases between them. Germline loops: CDR1 MNHEY, CDR2 SVGAGI. The CDR3 spans 13 residues. As DNA, the CDR3 is TGTGCCAGCAGCCGTACGGTGGGGGCGACCCAGTACTTC. Its protein product is CASSRTVGATQYF.

DNA of the CDR3: TGTGCCATCAGGAGAACAGGGGGAGAGACCCAGTACTTC. Translation gives CAIRRTGGETQYF. V gene TRBV10-3 combines with J gene TRBJ2-5, with 8 bases lining up with TRBD1. Per germline, CDR1 ENHRY and CDR2 SYGVKD. The CDR3 has 13 residues. Losses at the gene ends were 6 bases for V and 4 bases for J; bases not matched to a gene: 4.